This T cell receptor beta chain comes out of a study of T cell responses to AZD1222 COVID-19 vaccine. Overall study findings and caveats: Spike-specific TCR breadth and depth rose after two AZD1222 doses.

As to this clone: What it recognizes is unknown.

The CDR3 totals 13 residues. The germline gives CDR1 MNHEY, CDR2 SMNVEV (reference sequence). V lost 8 bases, J lost 1 base, and 2 bases stayed unmatched. The assay was immunoSEQ multiplex PCR, and TCRdb's table has in-frame clones only and misses some. The sample lists 150,000 to 200,000 clones, approximately 92% occurring once. This chain connects TRBV27 to TRBJ2-7, with 10 nucleotides matching TRBD1. Sequenced here: peripheral blood, sampled on day 0 of AZD1222 vaccination. The receptor was derived from an adult in good health. The chain's CDR3 is CASRTGGSYEQYF. CDR3 DNA: TGTGCCAGCCGGACAGGGGGATCCTACGAGCAGTACTTC.